This entry is about one T cell receptor (beta chain). Its antigen is as yet unknown. CDR1 is ENHRY and CDR2 is SYGVKD in the germline V gene. This CDR3 spans 15 amino acids. J lost 3 bases, V lost 11 bases, and 11 bases had no gene match. The data belong to a study of radiotherapy plus CTLA-4 blockade in lung cancer. This table comes from immunoSEQ multiplex PCR, and its TCRdb copy is limited to in-frame clones, with some not included. Of 35,000 to 55,000 clones in the sample, roughly 67% were seen once. Study-wide results and caveats: Peripheral blood showed expansion of tumor-derived TCR clones after radiotherapy and ipilimumab. Response was reportedly best predicted by early blood T cell clone dynamics, with interferon-beta.

Lung cancer patients with chemo-refractory metastatic non-small-cell disease were given focal radiation plus CTLA-4 blockade with ipilimumab. The sample here was peripheral blood, taken from a patient treated with radiotherapy plus ipilimumab. The rearrangement joins TRBV10-3 to TRBJ2-1, with 9 bases that match TRBD2. The origin of this receptor is a human donor with non-small cell lung cancer who had a partial response to radiotherapy plus ipilimumab. CDR3 in DNA: TGTGCCTCCGGGGCTAGCGGGGAGGTCTACAATGAGCAGTTCTTC. Translating it yields CASGASGEVYNEQFF.